Listed below are T cell receptor beta chains from one sample, sequenced in a study of blood T cell repertoires in COVID-19. Sequenced by immunoSEQ multiplex PCR; TCRdb stores in-frame clones only, minus some. The sample has fewer than 500,000 clones, roughly 80% seen once. Source material: peripheral blood. These receptors came from a human donor with acute or convalescent COVID-19. The donor label of this sample is uncertain. Both conserved end residues are part of each CDR3. Fields, in order: clone size, V gene, D gene, J gene, CDR3 protein, CDR3 DNA. A D gene is named only where the DNA matches it firmly. Some rows mark clone size as missing; the rest say once, few, many or name a class of expanded clone.

clone size: NA; V gene: TRBV9; D gene: NA; J gene: TRBJ2-7; CDR3 protein: CASSPWPGYEQYF; CDR3 DNA: TGTGCCAGCAGCCCCTGGCCGGGTTACGAGCAGTACTTC
clone size: NA; V gene: TRBV19; D gene: NA; J gene: TRBJ1-4; CDR3 protein: CASSIAFYTSTNEKLFF; CDR3 DNA: TGTGCCAGTAGTATCGCCTTTTACACCTCAACTAATGAAAAACTGTTTTTT
clone size: NA; V gene: TRBV5-1; D gene: NA; J gene: TRBJ2-7; CDR3 protein: CASSLDYLSYEQYF; CDR3 DNA: TGCGCCAGCAGCTTGGACTATCTCTCCTACGAGCAGTACTTC
clone size: NA; V gene: TRBV6-5; D gene: NA; J gene: TRBJ1-2; CDR3 protein: CATIPTWADYGYTF; CDR3 DNA: TGTGCCACCATTCCGACATGGGCTGACTATGGCTACACCTTC
clone size: NA; V gene: TRBV30; D gene: TRBD1; J gene: TRBJ1-5; CDR3 protein: CAWAQGYQPQHF; CDR3 DNA: TGTGCCTGGGCACAGGGGTATCAGCCCCAGCATTTT
clone size: NA; V gene: TRBV4-1; D gene: NA; J gene: TRBJ2-4; CDR3 protein: CASSQDPGRKNIQYF; CDR3 DNA: TGCGCCAGCAGTCAAGATCCTGGGAGAAAAAACATTCAGTACTTC
clone size: NA; V gene: TRBV3-1/TRBV3-2; D gene: NA; J gene: TRBJ1-2; CDR3 protein: CASSQGVRTVGYGYTF; CDR3 DNA: TGTGCCAGCAGCCAAGGGGTGAGGACAGTGGGCTATGGCTACACCTTC
clone size: NA; V gene: TRBV28; D gene: TRBD1; J gene: TRBJ1-4; CDR3 protein: CASSKRQGAFLNEKLFF; CDR3 DNA: TGTGCCAGCAGTAAAAGACAGGGGGCGTTTCTTAATGAAAAACTGTTTTTT
clone size: NA; V gene: TRBV18; D gene: NA; J gene: TRBJ1-5; CDR3 protein: CASSQGLAEPQHF; CDR3 DNA: TGTGCCAGCTCTCAGGGGCTGGCAGAGCCCCAGCATTTT
clone size: NA; V gene: TRBV6-2/TRBV6-3; D gene: TRBD1; J gene: TRBJ1-2; CDR3 protein: CASSSDRVWGYTF; CDR3 DNA: TGTGCCAGCAGCTCGGACAGGGTGTGGGGCTACACCTTC
clone size: NA; V gene: TRBV29-1; D gene: NA; J gene: TRBJ1-2; CDR3 protein: CSATQQGNYGYTF; CDR3 DNA: TGCAGCGCTACTCAACAGGGTAACTATGGCTACACCTTC
clone size: NA; V gene: TRBV15; D gene: NA; J gene: TRBJ2-3; CDR3 protein: CATSLSVPGETDTQYF; CDR3 DNA: TGTGCCACCAGCCTATCCGTCCCGGGGGAAACAGATACGCAGTATTTT
clone size: few; V gene: TRBV2; D gene: NA; J gene: TRBJ1-1; CDR3 protein: CASRRDPNTEAFF; CDR3 DNA: TGTGCCAGCCGGCGGGACCCGAACACTGAAGCTTTCTTT
clone size: NA; V gene: TRBV5-1; D gene: NA; J gene: TRBJ2-4; CDR3 protein: CASSSGIAKNIQYF; CDR3 DNA: TGCGCCAGCAGCTCCGGGATAGCCAAAAACATTCAGTACTTC
clone size: NA; V gene: TRBV5-1; D gene: NA; J gene: TRBJ2-2; CDR3 protein: CASSFVPEPNTGELFF; CDR3 DNA: TGCGCCAGCAGCTTTGTCCCAGAACCGAACACCGGGGAGCTGTTTTTT
clone size: NA; V gene: TRBV5-1; D gene: TRBD1; J gene: TRBJ1-6; CDR3 protein: CASSVGQLNSPLHF; CDR3 DNA: TGCGCCAGCAGCGTGGGACAGCTGAATTCGCCCCTCCACTTT
clone size: NA; V gene: TRBV28; D gene: TRBD1; J gene: TRBJ1-3; CDR3 protein: CASSSGQGASGNTIYF; CDR3 DNA: TGTGCCAGCAGTTCGGGACAGGGGGCTTCTGGAAACACCATATATTTT
clone size: NA; V gene: TRBV4-2; D gene: TRBD2; J gene: TRBJ2-2; CDR3 protein: CASSPGTSGGNTGELFF; CDR3 DNA: TGTGCCAGCAGCCCGGGGACTAGCGGGGGTAACACCGGGGAGCTGTTTTTT
clone size: NA; V gene: TRBV19; D gene: NA; J gene: TRBJ1-2; CDR3 protein: CASSVVAGHGYTF; CDR3 DNA: TGTGCCAGTAGTGTGGTCGCTGGGCATGGCTACACCTTC
clone size: NA; V gene: TRBV19; D gene: TRBD1; J gene: TRBJ2-7; CDR3 protein: CASSVTGGSYEQYF; CDR3 DNA: TGTGCCAGTAGTGTGACAGGGGGAAGCTACGAGCAGTACTTC
clone size: NA; V gene: TRBV2; D gene: TRBD2; J gene: TRBJ2-5; CDR3 protein: CASSELLAGETQYF; CDR3 DNA: TGTGCCAGCAGTGAATTACTAGCGGGAGAGACCCAGTACTTC
clone size: NA; V gene: TRBV11-3; D gene: NA; J gene: TRBJ2-2; CDR3 protein: CASSLAGSANTGELFF; CDR3 DNA: TGTGCCAGCAGCTTAGCCGGGAGCGCGAACACCGGGGAGCTGTTTTTT
clone size: NA; V gene: TRBV18; D gene: TRBD1; J gene: TRBJ2-7; CDR3 protein: CASSPEGQGAPSTYEQYF; CDR3 DNA: TGTGCCAGCTCACCGGAGGGACAGGGGGCGCCGAGTACCTACGAGCAGTACTTC
clone size: NA; V gene: TRBV18; D gene: TRBD2; J gene: TRBJ2-3; CDR3 protein: CASSLLAGDTDTQYF; CDR3 DNA: TGTGCCAGCTCACTGCTAGCGGGGGACACAGATACGCAGTATTTT
clone size: NA; V gene: TRBV30; D gene: NA; J gene: TRBJ1-2; CDR3 protein: CAWSPRGSPRDYGYTF; CDR3 DNA: TGTGCCTGGAGTCCCAGGGGCAGCCCAAGAGACTATGGCTACACCTTC
clone size: NA; V gene: TRBV5-6; D gene: NA; J gene: TRBJ1-5; CDR3 protein: CASSLNFNQPQHF; CDR3 DNA: TGTGCCAGCAGCTTGAACTTTAATCAGCCCCAGCATTTT
clone size: NA; V gene: TRBV5-8; D gene: TRBD1; J gene: TRBJ2-4; CDR3 protein: CASSLSQGAMTKNIQYF; CDR3 DNA: TGTGCCAGCAGCTTGTCTCAGGGGGCTATGACCAAAAACATTCAGTACTTC
clone size: NA; V gene: TRBV2; D gene: NA; J gene: TRBJ1-1; CDR3 protein: CAKLLGRMNTEAFF; CDR3 DNA: TGTGCCAAGTTACTAGGACGGATGAACACTGAAGCTTTCTTT
clone size: NA; V gene: TRBV12-3/TRBV12-4; D gene: NA; J gene: TRBJ1-5; CDR3 protein: CASSLQGIQPQHF; CDR3 DNA: TGTGCCAGCAGTTTACAGGGGATACAGCCCCAGCATTTT
clone size: NA; V gene: TRBV2; D gene: TRBD1; J gene: TRBJ1-5; CDR3 protein: CASNQQGLGQPQHF; CDR3 DNA: TGTGCCAGCAACCAACAGGGGTTAGGACAGCCCCAGCATTTT
clone size: NA; V gene: TRBV21-1; D gene: NA; J gene: TRBJ2-1; CDR3 protein: CASSRRAPRQGHEQFF; CDR3 DNA: TGTGCCAGCAGCCGACGGGCCCCTCGACAGGGCCATGAGCAGTTCTTC
clone size: NA; V gene: TRBV19; D gene: NA; J gene: TRBJ1-5; CDR3 protein: CASKVRGERGNQPQHF; CDR3 DNA: TGTGCCAGTAAGGTTCGCGGGGAGAGAGGCAATCAGCCCCAGCATTTT
clone size: NA; V gene: TRBV28; D gene: NA; J gene: TRBJ1-1; CDR3 protein: CASSPTGNTEAFF; CDR3 DNA: TGTGCCAGCAGCCCCACAGGGAACACTGAAGCTTTCTTT